This T cell receptor (beta chain) came from a study of blood T cell repertoires in COVID-19. The assay was immunoSEQ multiplex PCR, and TCRdb's table has in-frame clones only and misses some. The data hold around 230,000 clones, with under 90% observed a single time. The CDR3 runs to 16 residues. Trimming took 8 bases from V and 2 from J, leaving 20 bases between them. Germline V gene data show CDR1 as LNHDA and CDR2 as SQIVND (reference sequence). The clonotype comes from a woman aged 40 to 50 with active or convalescent COVID-19. The rearrangement links TRBV19 to TRBJ2-3; TRBD1 is a possible D gene (5 bases). The sample was peripheral blood. CDR3 DNA sequence: TGTGCCAGTGCTAAAAAGGCGGACACCCACACAGATACGCAGTATTTT. This translates into CASAKKADTHTDTQYF.